The clone carrying this T cell receptor beta chain was observed once. These data are taken from a study of shared clonotypes between healthy human individuals. Produced via immunoSEQ multiplex PCR; TCRdb's table is partial and in-frame only. The data hold approximately 1,000,000 clones, with 75% to 85% observed a single time. Germline CDR1 is SNHLY and CDR2 is FYNNEI. CDR3 length: 14 amino acids. V was cut by 11 bases and J by 10 bases, with 24 bases left in between. What was sequenced was memory CD4+ T cells from PBMCs. Subset described: CD45RA-negative fraction. This clonotype was sampled from a man between 18 and 29 years old in good health. Some clones in this sample may be carry-over from other donors' samples. The chain links TRBV2 to TRBJ2-1; perhaps D is TRBD1 or TRBD2 (6 bases each). Written as DNA, the CDR3 is TGTGCCGGAGTGTCGGGGGCCCTCTCCCTGGAGCAGTTCTTC. Translation: CAGVSGALSLEQFF.